This T cell receptor beta chain was recovered during a study of PD-1 blockade in mismatch repair-deficient tumors. Study background: Enrolled about 2012-2016, patients had progressing, pretreated mismatch repair-deficient cancers of 12 to 13 types.

Deletions cut 3 bases from V and 6 bases from J, with 14 bases between. The CDR3 has 14 residues. CDR1 and CDR2 (germline): LNHDA, SQIVND (reference sequence). Study-level points and caveats: Tumor-resident clones, often undetectable pretreatment in blood, expanded then contracted after pembrolizumab.

The method was immunoSEQ multiplex PCR; TCRdb's version includes in-frame clones alone and lacks a portion of them. There are some 40,000 clones in the sample; roughly 84% occur only once, and around 0.99% lies in the top ten. PCR or immunohistochemistry showed mismatch repair deficiency in every enrolled patient. Details on this clone: The antigen is unknown.

The chain combines TRBV19 with TRBJ1-1; no reliable D call. This TCR was sampled from an adult with mismatch repair-deficient cancer. Here the sequenced sample was PBMCs, taken roughly 40 weeks after starting pembrolizumab. The CDR3 DNA is TGTGCCAGTAGTATCGAACGGGGAGACGCTGAAGCTTTCTTT. Translation: CASSIERGDAEAFF.